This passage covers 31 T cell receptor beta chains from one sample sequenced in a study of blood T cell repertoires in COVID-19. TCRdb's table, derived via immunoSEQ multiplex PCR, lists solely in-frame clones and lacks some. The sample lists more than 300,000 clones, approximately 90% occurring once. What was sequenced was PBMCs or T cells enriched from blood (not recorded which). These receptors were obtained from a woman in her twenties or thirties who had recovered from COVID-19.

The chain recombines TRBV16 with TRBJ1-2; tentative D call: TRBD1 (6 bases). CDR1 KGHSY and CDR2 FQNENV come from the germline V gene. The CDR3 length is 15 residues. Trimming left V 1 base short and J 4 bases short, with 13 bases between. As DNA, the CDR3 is TGTGCCAGCAGCCAATGGACAGATCTTCGCTATGGCTACACCTTC. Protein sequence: CASSQWTDLRYGYTF.

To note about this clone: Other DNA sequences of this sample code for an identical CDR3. The CDR3 reads CASSRGQGNYGYTF. The CDR3 DNA is TGTGCCAGCAGTCGCGGACAGGGGAACTATGGCTACACCTTC. The chain joins TRBV6-5 to TRBJ1-2, with TRBD1 identical over 9 bases. J was trimmed by 2 bases and V by 5 bases; bases with no gene match: 3. The CDR3 loop spans 14 amino acids. Germline values: CDR1 MNHEY, CDR2 SVGAGI.

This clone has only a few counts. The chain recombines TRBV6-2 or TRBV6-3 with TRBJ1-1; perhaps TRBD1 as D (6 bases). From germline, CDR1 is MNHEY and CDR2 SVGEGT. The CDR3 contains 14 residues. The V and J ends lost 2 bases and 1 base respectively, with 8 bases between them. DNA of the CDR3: TGTGCCAGCAGTTACAAGGGACAGAACACTGAAGCTTTCTTT. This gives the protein CASSYKGQNTEAFF.

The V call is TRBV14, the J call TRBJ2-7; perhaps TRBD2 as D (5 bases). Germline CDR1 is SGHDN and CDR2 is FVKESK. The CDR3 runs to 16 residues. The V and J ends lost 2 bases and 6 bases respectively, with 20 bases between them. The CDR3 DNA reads TGTGCCAGCAGCCAACGACCCTTGGGGATTGAGGGCGAGCAGTACTTC. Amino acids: CASSQRPLGIEGEQYF.

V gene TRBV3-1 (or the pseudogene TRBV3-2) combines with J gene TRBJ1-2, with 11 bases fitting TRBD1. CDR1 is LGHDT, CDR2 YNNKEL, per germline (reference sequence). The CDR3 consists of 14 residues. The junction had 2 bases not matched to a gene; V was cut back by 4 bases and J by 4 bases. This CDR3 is CASSRGTGGYGYTF. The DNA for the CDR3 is TGTGCCAGCAGCCGGGGGACAGGGGGCTATGGCTACACCTTC.

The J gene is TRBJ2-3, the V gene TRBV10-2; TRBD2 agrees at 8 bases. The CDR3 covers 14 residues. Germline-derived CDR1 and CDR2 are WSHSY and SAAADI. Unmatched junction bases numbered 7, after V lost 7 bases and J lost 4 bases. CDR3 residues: CASTPAGAADTQYF. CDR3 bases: TGCGCCAGCACCCCAGCGGGGGCGGCAGATACGCAGTATTTT.

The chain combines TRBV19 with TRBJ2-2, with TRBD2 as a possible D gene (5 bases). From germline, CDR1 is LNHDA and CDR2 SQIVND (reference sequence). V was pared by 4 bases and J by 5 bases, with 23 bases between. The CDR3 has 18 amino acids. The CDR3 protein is CASSTPLRLASWTGELFF. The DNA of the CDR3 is TGTGCCAGTAGTACTCCCCTTCGGCTAGCCTCGTGGACCGGGGAGCTGTTTTTT.

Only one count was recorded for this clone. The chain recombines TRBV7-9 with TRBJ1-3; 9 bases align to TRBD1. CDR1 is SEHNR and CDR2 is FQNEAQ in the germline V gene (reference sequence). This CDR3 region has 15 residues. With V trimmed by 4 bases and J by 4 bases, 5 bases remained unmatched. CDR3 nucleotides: TGTGCCAGCAGCTCCGGGACAGGGTCCGGAAACACCATATATTTT. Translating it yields CASSSGTGSGNTIYF.

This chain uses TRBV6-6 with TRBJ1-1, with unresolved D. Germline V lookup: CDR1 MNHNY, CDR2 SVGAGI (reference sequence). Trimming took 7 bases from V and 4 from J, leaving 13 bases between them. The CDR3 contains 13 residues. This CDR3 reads CASTLDFGTEAFF. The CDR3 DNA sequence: TGTGCCAGCACCCTTGACTTTGGCACTGAAGCTTTCTTT.

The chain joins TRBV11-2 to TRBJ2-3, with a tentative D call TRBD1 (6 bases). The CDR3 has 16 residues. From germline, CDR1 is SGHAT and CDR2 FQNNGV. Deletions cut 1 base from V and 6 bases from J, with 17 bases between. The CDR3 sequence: CASSLGDRTIGDTQYF. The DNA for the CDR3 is TGTGCCAGCAGCTTAGGCGACAGGACAATAGGGGATACGCAGTATTTT.

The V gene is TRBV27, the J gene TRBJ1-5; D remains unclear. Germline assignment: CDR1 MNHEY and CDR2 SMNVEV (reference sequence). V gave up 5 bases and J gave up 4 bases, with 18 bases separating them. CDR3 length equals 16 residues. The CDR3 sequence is CASSQLSFGVNQPQHF. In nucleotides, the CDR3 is TGTGCCAGCAGTCAACTGTCTTTCGGGGTAAATCAGCCCCAGCATTTT.

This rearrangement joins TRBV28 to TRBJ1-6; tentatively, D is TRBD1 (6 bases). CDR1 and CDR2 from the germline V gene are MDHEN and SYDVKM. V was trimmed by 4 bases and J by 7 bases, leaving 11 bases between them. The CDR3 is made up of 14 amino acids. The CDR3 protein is CASSWGGPNSPLHF. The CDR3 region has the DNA TGTGCCAGCAGTTGGGGGGGGCCAAATTCACCCCTCCACTTT.

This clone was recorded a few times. CDR3 coding DNA: TGCAGCGTTGAAGGCAGGGGGAGAGGCGGCTACACCTTC. Translation: CSVEGRGRGGYTF. The chain joins TRBV29-1 to TRBJ1-2, with TRBD1 identical over 7 bases. The V and J ends lost 1 base and 8 bases, in that order; junction bases with no gene match: 7. Germline V gene data show CDR1 as SQVTM and CDR2 as ANQGSEA. This CDR3 has 13 amino acids. The full variable domain, completed using reference TRBV29-1 and TRBJ1-2, is SAVISQKPSRDICQRGTSLTIQCQVDSQVTMMFWYRQQPGQSLTLIATANQGSEATYESGFVIDKFPISRPNLTFSTLTVSNMSPEDSSIYLCSVEGRGRGGYTFGSGTRLTVV.

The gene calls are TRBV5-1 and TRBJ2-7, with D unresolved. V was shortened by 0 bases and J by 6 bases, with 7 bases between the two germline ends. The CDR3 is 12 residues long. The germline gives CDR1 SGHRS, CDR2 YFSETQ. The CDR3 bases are TGCGCCAGCAGCTTGGGAGTCGGCGAGCAGTACTTC. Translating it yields CASSLGVGEQYF.

In DNA form, the CDR3 reads TGTGCCAGCAGCTCCGGGAGTGGAGAGCTAGCCGGCTACACCTTC. The encoded protein is CASSSGSGELAGYTF. V gene TRBV7-6 combines with J gene TRBJ1-2, with D unclear. The V and J ends lost 4 bases and 8 bases respectively, with 20 bases between them. Germline V gene lookup returns CDR1 SGHVS and CDR2 FNYEAQ. The CDR3 sequence is 15 residues long.

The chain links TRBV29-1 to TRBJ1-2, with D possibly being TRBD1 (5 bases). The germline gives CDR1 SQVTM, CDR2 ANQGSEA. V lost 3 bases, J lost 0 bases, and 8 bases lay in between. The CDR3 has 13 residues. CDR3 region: CSVDRDTNYGYTF. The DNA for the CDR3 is TGCAGCGTTGACAGGGATACTAACTATGGCTACACCTTC.

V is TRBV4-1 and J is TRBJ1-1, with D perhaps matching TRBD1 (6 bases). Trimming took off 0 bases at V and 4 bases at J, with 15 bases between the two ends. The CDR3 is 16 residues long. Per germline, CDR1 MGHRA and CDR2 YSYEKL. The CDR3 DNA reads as TGCGCCAGCAGCCAAGATGGTGACAGGATGAGCACTGAAGCTTTCTTT. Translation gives CASSQDGDRMSTEAFF.

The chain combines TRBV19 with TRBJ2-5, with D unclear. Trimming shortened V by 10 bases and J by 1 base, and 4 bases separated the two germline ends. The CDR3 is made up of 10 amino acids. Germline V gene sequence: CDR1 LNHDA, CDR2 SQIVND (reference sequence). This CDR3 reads CATGQETQYF. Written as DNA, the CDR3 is TGTGCCACCGGCCAAGAGACCCAGTACTTC.

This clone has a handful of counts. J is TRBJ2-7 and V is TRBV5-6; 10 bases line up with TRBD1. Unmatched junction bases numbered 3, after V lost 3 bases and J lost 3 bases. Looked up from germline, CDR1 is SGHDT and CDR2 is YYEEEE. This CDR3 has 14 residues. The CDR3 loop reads CASSYRDRGYEQYF. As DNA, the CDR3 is TGTGCCAGCAGCTACCGGGACAGGGGCTACGAGCAGTACTTC.

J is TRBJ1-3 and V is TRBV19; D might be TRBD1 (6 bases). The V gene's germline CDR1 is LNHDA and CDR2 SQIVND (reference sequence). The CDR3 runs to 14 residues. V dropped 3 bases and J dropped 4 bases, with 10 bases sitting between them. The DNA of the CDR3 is TGTGCCAGTAGTATTTCGACAGGAGGAAACACCATATATTTT. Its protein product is CASSISTGGNTIYF.

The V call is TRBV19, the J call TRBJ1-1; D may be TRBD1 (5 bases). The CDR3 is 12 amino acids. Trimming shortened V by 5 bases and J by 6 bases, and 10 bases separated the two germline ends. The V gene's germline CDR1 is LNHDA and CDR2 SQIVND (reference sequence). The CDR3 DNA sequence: TGTGCCAGTAGTCAGGGTTTCGCTGAAGCTTTCTTT. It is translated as CASSQGFAEAFF.

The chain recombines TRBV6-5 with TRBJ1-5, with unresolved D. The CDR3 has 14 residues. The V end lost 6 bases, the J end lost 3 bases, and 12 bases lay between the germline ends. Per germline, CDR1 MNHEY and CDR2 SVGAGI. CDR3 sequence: CASSRRGHNQPQHF. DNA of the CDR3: TGTGCCAGCAGCCGGCGCGGGCACAATCAGCCCCAGCATTTT.

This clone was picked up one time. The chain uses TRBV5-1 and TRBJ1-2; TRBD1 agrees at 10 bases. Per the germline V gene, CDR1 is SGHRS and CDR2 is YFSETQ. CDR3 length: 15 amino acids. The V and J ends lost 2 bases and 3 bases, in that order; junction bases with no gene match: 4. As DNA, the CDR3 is TGCGCCAGCAGCTTCGGGACAGGGGAGGACTATGGCTACACCTTC. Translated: CASSFGTGEDYGYTF.

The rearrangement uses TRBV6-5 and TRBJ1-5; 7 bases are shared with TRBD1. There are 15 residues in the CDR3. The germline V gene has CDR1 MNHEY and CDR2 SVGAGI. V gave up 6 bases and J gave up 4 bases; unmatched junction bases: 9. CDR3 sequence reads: CASSSTRDSNQPQHF. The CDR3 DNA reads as TGTGCCAGCAGCTCAACCCGGGACAGTAATCAGCCCCAGCATTTT.

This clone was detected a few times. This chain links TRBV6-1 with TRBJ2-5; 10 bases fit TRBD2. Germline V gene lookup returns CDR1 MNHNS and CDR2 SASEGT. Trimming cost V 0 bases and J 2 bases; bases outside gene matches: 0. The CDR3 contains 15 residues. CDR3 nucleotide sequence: TGTGCCAGCAGTGAAGCTAGCGGGGGGCAAGAGACCCAGTACTTC. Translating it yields CASSEASGGQETQYF.

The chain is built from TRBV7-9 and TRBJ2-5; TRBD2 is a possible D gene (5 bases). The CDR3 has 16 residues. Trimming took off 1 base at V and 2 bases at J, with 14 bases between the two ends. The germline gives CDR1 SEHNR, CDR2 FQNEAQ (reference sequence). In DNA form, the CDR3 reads TGTGCCAGCAGCTTAGGAACCTTAAGGGAGCAAGAGACCCAGTACTTC. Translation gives CASSLGTLREQETQYF.

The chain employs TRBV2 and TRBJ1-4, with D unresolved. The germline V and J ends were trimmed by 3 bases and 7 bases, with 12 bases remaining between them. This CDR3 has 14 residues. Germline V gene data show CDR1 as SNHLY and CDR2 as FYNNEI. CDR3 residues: CASSDMAEGEKLFF. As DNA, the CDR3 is TGTGCCAGCAGTGACATGGCCGAGGGTGAAAAACTGTTTTTT.

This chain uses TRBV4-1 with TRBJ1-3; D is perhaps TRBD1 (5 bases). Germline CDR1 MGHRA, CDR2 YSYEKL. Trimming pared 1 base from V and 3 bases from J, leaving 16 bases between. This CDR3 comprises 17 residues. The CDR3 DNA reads TGCGCCAGCAGCCAAGTAGGGGCAGGGAGGTTTGGAAACACCATATATTTT. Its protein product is CASSQVGAGRFGNTIYF.

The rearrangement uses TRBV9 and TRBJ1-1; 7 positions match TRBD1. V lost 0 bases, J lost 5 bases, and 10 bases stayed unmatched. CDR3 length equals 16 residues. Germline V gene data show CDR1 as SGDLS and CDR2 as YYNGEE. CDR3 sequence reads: CASSVEGGAGRTEAFF. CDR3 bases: TGTGCCAGCAGCGTAGAAGGGGGCGCGGGGAGGACTGAAGCTTTCTTT.

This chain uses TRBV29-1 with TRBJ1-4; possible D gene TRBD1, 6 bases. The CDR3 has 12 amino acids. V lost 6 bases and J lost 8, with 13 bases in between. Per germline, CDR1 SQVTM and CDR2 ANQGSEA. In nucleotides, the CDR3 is TGCAGCGTGGGCGGACAGAGGGAAAAACTGTTTTTT. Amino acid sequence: CSVGGQREKLFF. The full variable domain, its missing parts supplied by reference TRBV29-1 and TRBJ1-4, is SAVISQKPSRDICQRGTSLTIQCQVDSQVTMMFWYRQQPGQSLTLIATANQGSEATYESGFVIDKFPISRPNLTFSTLTVSNMSPEDSSIYLCSVGGQREKLFFGSGTQLSVL.

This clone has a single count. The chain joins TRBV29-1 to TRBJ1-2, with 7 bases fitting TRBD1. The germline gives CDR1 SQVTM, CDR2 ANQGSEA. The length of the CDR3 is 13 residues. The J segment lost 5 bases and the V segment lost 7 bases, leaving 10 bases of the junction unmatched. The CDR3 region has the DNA TGCAGCGGGGGCGACAGGGTCGGGTATGGCTACACCTTC. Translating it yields CSGGDRVGYGYTF.